Following are 6 T cell receptor beta chains from one sample sequenced in a study of OX40 agonist ivuxolimab in advanced cancers. Library method: the immunoSEQ multiplex PCR assay. TCRdb provides this immuneACCESS table in a form limited to in-frame rearrangements. Some clones are lacking; in checked studies, under half of them reflect an unresolved V gene, and why the rest are absent is not known. This sample holds tens of thousands of clones; around 87% were observed only once. The ten largest account for about 4.7% of the sample. This sample comprised CD4+ or CD8+ T cells sorted from blood, obtained in a trial of the OX40 agonist ivuxolimab. Receptors were obtained from an adult with an advanced solid tumor such as melanoma, head and neck, liver or kidney cancer.

The table lists this clone with a few counts. J is TRBJ1-6 and V is TRBV10-3; 9 nucleotides match TRBD1. Trimming took 6 bases from V and 6 from J; bases not matched to a gene: 6. There are 15 residues in the CDR3. The V gene's germline CDR1 is ENHRY and CDR2 SYGVKD. The CDR3 DNA reads as TGTGCCATCAGGAGGGACAGGGAAAGTAATTCACCCCTCCACTTT. Encoded protein: CAIRRDRESNSPLHF.

The genes are TRBV7-2 and TRBJ2-3; 8 bases are shared with TRBD1. The trim removed 5 bases at V and 8 bases at J, leaving 15 bases unmatched. The CDR3 length is 16 residues. From germline, CDR1 is SGHTA and CDR2 FQGNSA. The CDR3 DNA reads TGTGCCAGCAGCGGTAGGACAGGGATGTATACGGTTACGCAGTATTTT. It codes for CASSGRTGMYTVTQYF.

The chain links TRBV11-2 to TRBJ2-5, with a possible D match to TRBD1 (5 bases). The CDR3 extends over 14 amino acids. The V gene's germline CDR1 is SGHAT and CDR2 FQNNGV. V was pared by 2 bases and J by 2 bases, with 9 bases between. The CDR3 reads CASSLLGVQETQYF. The CDR3 DNA is TGTGCCAGCAGCTTACTAGGGGTGCAAGAGACCCAGTACTTC. The complete variable domain, with remaining parts taken from reference TRBV11-2 and TRBJ2-5, reads EAGVAQSPRYKIIEKRQSVAFWCNPISGHATLYWYQQILGQGPKLLIQFQNNGVVDDSQLPKDRFSAERLKGVDSTLKIQPAKLEDSAVYLCASSLLGVQETQYFGPGTRLLVL.

The genes are TRBV19 and TRBJ2-5; D is unresolved. V dropped 1 base and J dropped 4 bases, with 7 bases sitting between them. This CDR3 region has 13 residues. CDR1 and CDR2 from the germline V gene are LNHDA and SQIVND (reference sequence). The CDR3 DNA reads TGTGCCAGTAGTATAGGAAACAGAGAGACCCAGTACTTC. It is translated as CASSIGNRETQYF.

The V gene is TRBV18, the J gene TRBJ2-5, with D maybe TRBD1 (5 bases). The CDR3 contains 16 residues. The germline CDR1 and CDR2 sequences are KGHSH and LQKENI. Trimming took 6 bases from V and 1 from J, leaving 18 bases between them. The CDR3 protein is CASSRLGFGAQETQYF. Here the CDR3 DNA reads TGTGCCAGCTCCCGACTGGGGTTTGGGGCCCAAGAGACCCAGTACTTC.

The chain couples TRBV2 to TRBJ2-3, with TRBD2 matching 9 bases. The CDR3 has 18 residues. Trimming took 2 bases from V and 4 from J; bases not matched to a gene: 13. Germline CDR1 reads SNHLY; CDR2 reads FYNNEI. The CDR3 nucleotides are TGTGCCAGCAGTGAACAGGGGGTTGGTAGCGGGAGACCAGATACGCAGTATTTT. Protein product: CASSEQGVGSGRPDTQYF.